This T cell receptor (beta chain) was observed in a study of cytotoxic CD8 clonotypes in ibrutinib-treated CLL. Overall study context: The study included roughly 10 relapsed/refractory and about 16 treatment-naive patients; about 17 had IGHV unmutated disease.

Study results and limitations: Rising at ibrutinib response, clonality subsequently fell back toward baseline at progression. Baseline clonality exceeded age-matched healthy donors and tracked circulating CD8+ T-cell counts. Lymph node repertoires were not studied, and sampling times were unmatched.

As to this clone: No antigen is known for it.

The germline V gene has CDR1 SSHAT and CDR2 FNYEAQ (reference sequence). The V gene lost 5 bases and the J gene lost 6 bases, with 17 bases spanning the gap. The CDR3 length is 16 residues. Generated by immunoSEQ multiplex PCR, the TCRdb table keeps only in-frame clones and is missing some. The table has a few hundred thousand clones, about 80% seen once. The sample in question was PBMCs, obtained before ibrutinib treatment. V and J are TRBV7-7 and TRBJ2-6; D is perhaps TRBD1 (5 bases). This TCR was sampled from a human donor with chronic lymphocytic leukemia. CDR3 in DNA: TGTGCCAGCAGCCCGGATTACGGACATAAGGCCAACGTCCTGACTTTC. Translation: CASSPDYGHKANVLTF.